The entry below describes one T cell receptor beta chain. Its matching antigen is unknown. Time point here: week 47, end of study. The investigators gave 300 ug of mutant IDH1 20-mer peptide in each vaccine dose, together with topical imiquimod. The data stem from a study of a mutant IDH1 vaccine in newly diagnosed glioma. As for the study in general: The therapy given earlier, which was standard therapy, consisted of radiotherapy, temozolomide, or both, and most of the patients received both.

TCRdb's table, derived via immunoSEQ multiplex PCR, lists solely in-frame clones and lacks some. The sample holds 40,000 to 50,000 clones, approximately 80% seen once. The germline V and J ends were trimmed by 7 bases and 6 bases, with 25 bases remaining between them. The CDR3 is 16 amino acids. The germline V gene encodes CDR1 MDHEN and CDR2 SYDVKM. The sequence was obtained from a man in his late teens or twenties with glioma. Some clones in this sample may be carry-over from other donors' samples. The rearrangement links TRBV28 to TRBJ2-7; perhaps TRBD1 as D (6 bases). The sample was PBMCs, taken from a glioma patient whose treatment included an IDH1 peptide vaccine. Here the CDR3 DNA reads TGTGCCAGCAAGATATGGGGCCAGGGGCTGGGGGCCGAGCAGTACTTC. Translating gives CASKIWGQGLGAEQYF.